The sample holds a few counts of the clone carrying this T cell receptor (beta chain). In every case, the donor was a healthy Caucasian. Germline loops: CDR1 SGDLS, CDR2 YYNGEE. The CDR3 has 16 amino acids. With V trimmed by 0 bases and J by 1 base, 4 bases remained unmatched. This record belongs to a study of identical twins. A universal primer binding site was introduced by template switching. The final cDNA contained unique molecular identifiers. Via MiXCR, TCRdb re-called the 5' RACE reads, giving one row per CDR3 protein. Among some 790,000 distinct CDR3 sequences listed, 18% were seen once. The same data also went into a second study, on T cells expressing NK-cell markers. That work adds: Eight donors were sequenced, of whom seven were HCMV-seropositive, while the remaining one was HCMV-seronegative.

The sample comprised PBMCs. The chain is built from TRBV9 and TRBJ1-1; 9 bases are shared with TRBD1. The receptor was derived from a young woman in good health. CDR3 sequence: CASSVEPGQGNTEAFF. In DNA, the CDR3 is TGTGCCAGCAGCGTAGAGCCGGGACAGGGGAACACTGAAGCTTTCTTT.